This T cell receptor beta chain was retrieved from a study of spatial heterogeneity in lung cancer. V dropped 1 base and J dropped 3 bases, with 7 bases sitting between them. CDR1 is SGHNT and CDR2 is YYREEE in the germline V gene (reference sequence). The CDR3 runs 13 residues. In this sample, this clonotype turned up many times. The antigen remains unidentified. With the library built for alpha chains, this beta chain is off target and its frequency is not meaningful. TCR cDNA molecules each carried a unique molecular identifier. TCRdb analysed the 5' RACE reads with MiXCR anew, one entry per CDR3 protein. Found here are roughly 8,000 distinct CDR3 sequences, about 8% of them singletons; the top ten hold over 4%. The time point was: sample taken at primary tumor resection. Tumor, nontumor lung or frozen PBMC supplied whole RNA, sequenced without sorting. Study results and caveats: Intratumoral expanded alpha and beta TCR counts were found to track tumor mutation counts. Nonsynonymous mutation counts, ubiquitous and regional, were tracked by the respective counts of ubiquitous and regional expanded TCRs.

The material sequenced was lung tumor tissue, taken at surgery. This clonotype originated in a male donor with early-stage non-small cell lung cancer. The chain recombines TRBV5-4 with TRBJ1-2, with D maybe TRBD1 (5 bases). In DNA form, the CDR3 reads TGTGCCAGCAGCTTGCTGGGGGACTATGGCTACACCTTC. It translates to CASSLLGDYGYTF. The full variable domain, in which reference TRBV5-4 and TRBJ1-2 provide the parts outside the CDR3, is ETGVTQSPTHLIKTRGQQVTLRCSSQSGHNTVSWYQQALGQGPQFIFQYYREEENGRGNFPPRFSGLQFPNYSSELNVNALELDDSALYLCASSLLGDYGYTFGSGTRLTVV.